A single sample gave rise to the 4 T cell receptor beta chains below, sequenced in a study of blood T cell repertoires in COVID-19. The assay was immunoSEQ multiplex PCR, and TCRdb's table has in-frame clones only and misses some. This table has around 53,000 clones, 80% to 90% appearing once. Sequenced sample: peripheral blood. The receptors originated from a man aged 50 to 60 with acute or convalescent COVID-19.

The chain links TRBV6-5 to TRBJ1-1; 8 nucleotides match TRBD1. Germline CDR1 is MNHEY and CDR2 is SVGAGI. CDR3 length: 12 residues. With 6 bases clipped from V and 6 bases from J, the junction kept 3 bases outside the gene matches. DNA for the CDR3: TGTGCCAGCAGATTACAGGGGGCTGAAGCTTTCTTT. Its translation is CASRLQGAEAFF.

The CDR3 nucleotides read TGTGCCAGCAGCCAAGATCCAAGTAGCGGGGAGGATACGCAGTATTTT. Residues: CASSQDPSSGEDTQYF. The rearrangement links TRBV3-1 (or the pseudogene TRBV3-2) to TRBJ2-3; TRBD2 agrees at 8 bases. The CDR3 length is 16 residues. Losses at the gene ends were 0 bases for V and 6 bases for J; bases not matched to a gene: 8. The germline V gene has CDR1 LGHDT and CDR2 YNNKEL (reference sequence).

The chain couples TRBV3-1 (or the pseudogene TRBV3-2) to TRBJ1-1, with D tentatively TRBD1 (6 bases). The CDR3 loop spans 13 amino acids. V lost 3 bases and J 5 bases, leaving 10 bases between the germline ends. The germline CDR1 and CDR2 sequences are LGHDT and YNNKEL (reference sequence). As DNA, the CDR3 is TGTGCCAGCAGCCAGGGGGCTCGAACTGAAGCTTTCTTT. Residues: CASSQGARTEAFF.

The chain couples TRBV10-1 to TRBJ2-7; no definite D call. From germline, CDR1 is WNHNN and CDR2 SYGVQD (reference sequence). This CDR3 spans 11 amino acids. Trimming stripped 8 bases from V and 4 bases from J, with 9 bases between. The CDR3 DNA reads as TGCGCCAGCGTAGTACGGTACGAGCAGTACTTC. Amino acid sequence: CASVVRYEQYF.